This entry is about one T cell receptor (beta chain). The entry originates in a study of blood T cell repertoires in COVID-19. Study at large: Researchers got acute and convalescent COVID-19 samples from the United States, Italy and Spain.

The study recruited people aged about 18 to 95 years across approximately 24 US areas. Original analysis: The assay estimated nucleated cells by amplifying reference gene primers. Here immunoSEQ multiplex PCR was the method, and the copy in TCRdb shows in-frame clones only, minus some. The V and J calls and the clone size are those of that table, but D and trimming were determined from the DNA. The sample consists of around 280,000 clones, about 90% of them appearing once. Sequenced material: PBMCs or T cells enriched from blood (not recorded which). This clonotype originated in a woman aged 18 to 35 with acute COVID-19.

As DNA, the CDR3 is TGTGCCAGCAGCCAACGCCGGACAGGGGAGGACAATGAGCAGTTCTTC. Residues: CASSQRRTGEDNEQFF. The genes are TRBV4-2 and TRBJ2-1; 9 positions agree with TRBD1. Germline lookup yields CDR1 LGHNA and CDR2 YNFKEQ. Trimming cost V 2 bases and J 5 bases; bases outside gene matches: 7. The CDR3 runs to 16 residues.